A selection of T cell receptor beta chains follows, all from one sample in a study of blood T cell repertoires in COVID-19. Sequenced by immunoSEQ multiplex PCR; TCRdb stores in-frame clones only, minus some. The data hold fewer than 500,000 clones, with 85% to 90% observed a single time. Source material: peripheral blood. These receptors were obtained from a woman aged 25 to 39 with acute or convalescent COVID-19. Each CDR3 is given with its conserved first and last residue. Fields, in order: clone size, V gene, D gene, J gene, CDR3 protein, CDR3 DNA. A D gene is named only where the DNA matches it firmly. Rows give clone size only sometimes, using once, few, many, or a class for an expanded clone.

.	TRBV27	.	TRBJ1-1	CASSFGRGGTEAFF	TGTGCCAGCAGTTTTGGGAGGGGGGGAACTGAAGCTTTCTTT
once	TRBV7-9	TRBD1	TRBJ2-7	CASSSTGSSYEQYF	TGTGCCAGCAGCTCGACAGGGAGCTCCTACGAGCAGTACTTC
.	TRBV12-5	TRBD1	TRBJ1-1	CASGLVLSQGRTEAFF	TGTGCTAGTGGTTTGGTACTGTCACAGGGGAGGACTGAAGCTTTCTTT
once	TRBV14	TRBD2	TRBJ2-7	CASSFGGWGGASYEQYF	TGTGCCAGCAGCTTCGGGGGATGGGGGGGAGCGTCCTACGAGCAGTACTTC
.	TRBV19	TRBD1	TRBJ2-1	CASSMRDRDYNEQFF	TGTGCCAGTAGTATGAGGGACAGGGATTACAATGAGCAGTTCTTC
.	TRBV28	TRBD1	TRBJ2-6	CASSEGAAGANVLTF	TGTGCCAGCAGTGAGGGGGCCGCTGGGGCCAACGTCCTGACTTTC
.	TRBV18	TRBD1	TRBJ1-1	CASSPTINRGLVTEAFF	TGTGCCAGCTCACCCACCATAAACAGGGGGCTCGTCACTGAAGCTTTCTTT
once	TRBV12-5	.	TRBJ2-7	CASGLASYEQYF	TGTGCTAGTGGTTTGGCATCCTACGAGCAGTACTTC
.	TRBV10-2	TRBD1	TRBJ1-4	CASRGQGIGEKLFF	TGCGCCAGCAGGGGACAGGGAATCGGAGAAAAACTGTTTTTT
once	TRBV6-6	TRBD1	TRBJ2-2	CASRDRGLTGELFF	TGTGCCAGCAGGGACAGGGGGTTAACCGGGGAGCTGTTTTTT
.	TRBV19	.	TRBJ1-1	CASSILRNTEAFF	TGTGCCAGTAGTATATTGAGGAACACTGAAGCTTTCTTT
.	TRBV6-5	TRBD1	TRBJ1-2	CASRGSGGGGYTF	TGTGCCAGCAGAGGATCAGGGGGTGGTGGCTACACCTTC
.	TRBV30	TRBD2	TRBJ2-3	CAWSTGTSGASNTDTQYF	TGTGCCTGGAGTACCGGGACTAGCGGGGCCTCTAACACAGATACGCAGTATTTT
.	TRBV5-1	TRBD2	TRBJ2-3	CASYSGGAEDTQYF	TGCGCCAGTTATAGCGGGGGGGCTGAAGATACGCAGTATTTT
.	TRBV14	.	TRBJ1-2	CASSRAQGWYYGYTF	TGTGCCAGCAGCCGTGCGCAGGGATGGTACTATGGCTACACCTTC
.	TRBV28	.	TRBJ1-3	CASSFNQGNTIYF	TGTGCCAGCAGTTTCAACCAGGGAAACACCATATATTTT
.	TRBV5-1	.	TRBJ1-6	CASSLGTENSPLHF	TGCGCCAGCAGCTTGGGGACAGAAAATTCACCCCTCCACTTT
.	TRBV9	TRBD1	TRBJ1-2	CASSGISRDRGYGYTF	TGTGCCAGCAGCGGAATAAGCCGGGACAGGGGCTATGGCTACACCTTC
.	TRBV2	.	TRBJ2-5	CASSARDITQETQYF	TGTGCCAGCAGTGCTCGGGACATCACGCAAGAGACCCAGTACTTC
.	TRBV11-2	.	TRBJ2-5	CASSLRQETQYF	TGTGCCAGCAGCTTACGCCAAGAGACCCAGTACTTC
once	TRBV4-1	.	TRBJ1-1	CASSTPWSTGARNTEAFF	TGCGCCAGCAGCACCCCGTGGTCCACAGGCGCTAGGAACACTGAAGCTTTCTTT
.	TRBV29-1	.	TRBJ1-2	CSVEGGANYGYTF	TGCAGCGTTGAGGGGGGGGCGAACTATGGCTACACCTTC
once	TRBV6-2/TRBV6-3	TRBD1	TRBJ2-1	CASSETGADEQFF	TGTGCCAGCAGCGAGACAGGGGCCGATGAGCAGTTCTTC
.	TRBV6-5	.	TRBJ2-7	CASSKQEPISYEQYF	TGTGCCAGCAGTAAACAGGAGCCTATCTCCTACGAGCAGTACTTC
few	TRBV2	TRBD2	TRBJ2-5	CARLAGEGKETQYF	TGTGCCAGACTAGCGGGGGAAGGAAAAGAGACCCAGTACTTC
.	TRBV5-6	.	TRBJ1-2	CASSLTENNYGYTF	TGTGCCAGCAGCTTGACAGAAAATAACTATGGCTACACCTTC
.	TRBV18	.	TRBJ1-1	CASSPSGTGLMNTEAFF	TGTGCCAGCTCACCATCCGGAACAGGTCTAATGAACACTGAAGCTTTCTTT
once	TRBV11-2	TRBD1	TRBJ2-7	CASSLLTGGIREQYF	TGTGCCAGCAGCTTATTGACAGGGGGCATAAGGGAGCAGTACTTC
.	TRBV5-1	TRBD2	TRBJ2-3	CASSWDGLAGGSGTDTQYF	TGCGCCAGCAGCTGGGATGGACTAGCGGGGGGTTCTGGTACAGATACGCAGTATTTT
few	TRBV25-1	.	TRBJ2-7	CASSDFVRGYEQYF	TGTGCCAGCAGTGATTTTGTGCGAGGGTACGAGCAGTACTTC
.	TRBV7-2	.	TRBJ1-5	CASSLEFSFSNQPQHF	TGTGCCAGCAGCTTAGAATTTTCTTTTAGCAATCAGCCCCAGCATTTT
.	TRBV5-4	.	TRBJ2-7	CASSLSYRGSYEQYF	TGTGCCAGCAGCTTGTCCTATAGGGGCTCCTACGAGCAGTACTTC
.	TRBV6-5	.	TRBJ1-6	CASSHYGGPTNSPLHF	TGTGCCAGCAGTCACTACGGAGGACCGACCAATTCACCCCTCCACTTT
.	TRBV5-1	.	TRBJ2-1	CASSEAGAYNEQFF	TGCGCCAGCAGCGAAGCAGGGGCCTACAATGAGCAGTTCTTC
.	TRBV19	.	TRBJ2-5	CASSIRGSETQYF	TGTGCCAGTAGTATCCGGGGGTCGGAGACCCAGTACTTC
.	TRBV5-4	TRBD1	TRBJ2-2	CASSLDRGRNTGELFF	TGTGCCAGCAGCCTTGACAGGGGACGGAACACCGGGGAGCTGTTTTTT
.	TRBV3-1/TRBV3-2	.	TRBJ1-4	CASSQEAGWGEKLFF	TGTGCCAGCAGCCAAGAGGCAGGGTGGGGTGAAAAACTGTTTTTT
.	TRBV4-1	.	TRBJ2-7	CASSRVDDSSYEQYF	TGCGCCAGCAGCCGAGTGGACGACAGCTCCTACGAGCAGTACTTC
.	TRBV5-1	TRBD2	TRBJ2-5	CASMSGGKTQYF	TGCGCCAGCATGAGCGGGGGAAAGACCCAGTACTTC
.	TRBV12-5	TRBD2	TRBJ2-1	CASGLVQVAGGYNEQFF	TGTGCTAGTGGTTTGGTACAAGTAGCGGGGGGGTACAATGAGCAGTTCTTC
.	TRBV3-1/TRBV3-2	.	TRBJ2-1	CASSQGTAQQFF	TGTGCCAGCAGCCAAGGGACAGCCCAGCAGTTCTTC
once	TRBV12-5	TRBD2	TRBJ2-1	CASGLPPASGRNNEQFF	TGTGCTAGTGGTTTGCCCCCGGCTAGCGGGAGAAACAATGAGCAGTTCTTC
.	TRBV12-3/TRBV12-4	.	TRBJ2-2	CATEGGGTGELFF	TGTGCCACCGAGGGAGGGGGGACCGGGGAGCTGTTTTTT
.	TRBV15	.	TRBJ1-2	CATSRDWVRGRGYTF	TGTGCCACCAGCAGAGATTGGGTGCGGGGTCGAGGCTACACCTTC
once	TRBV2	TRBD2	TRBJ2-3	CASSEAASGGATDTQYF	TGTGCCAGCAGTGAAGCGGCTAGCGGGGGGGCCACAGATACGCAGTATTTT
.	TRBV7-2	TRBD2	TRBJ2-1	CASSLVGTTNEQFF	TGTGCCAGCAGCTTAGTTGGGACTACTAATGAGCAGTTCTTC
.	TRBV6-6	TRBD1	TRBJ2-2	CATFGQGTLSGELFF	TGTGCCACCTTCGGACAGGGCACACTGAGCGGGGAGCTGTTTTTT
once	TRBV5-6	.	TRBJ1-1	CASSLEWGTYTEAFF	TGTGCCAGCAGCTTGGAGTGGGGGACATACACTGAAGCTTTCTTT
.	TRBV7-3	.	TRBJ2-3	CASSLLAGWADTQYF	TGTGCCAGCAGTTTACTAGCCGGGTGGGCAGATACGCAGTATTTT